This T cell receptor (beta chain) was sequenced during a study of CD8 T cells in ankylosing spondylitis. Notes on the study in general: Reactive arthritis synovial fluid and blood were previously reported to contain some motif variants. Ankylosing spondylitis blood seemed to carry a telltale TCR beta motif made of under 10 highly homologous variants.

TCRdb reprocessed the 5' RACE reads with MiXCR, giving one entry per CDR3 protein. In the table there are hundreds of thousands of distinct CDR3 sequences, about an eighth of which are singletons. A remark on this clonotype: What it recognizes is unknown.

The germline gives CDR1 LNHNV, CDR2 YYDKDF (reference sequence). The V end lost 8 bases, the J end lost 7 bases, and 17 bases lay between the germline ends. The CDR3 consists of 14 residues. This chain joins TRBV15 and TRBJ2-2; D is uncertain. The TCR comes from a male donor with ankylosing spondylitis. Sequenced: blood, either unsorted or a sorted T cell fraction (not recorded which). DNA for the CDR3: TGTGCCACCGAAGACTCGAATACCGGCGGGGAGCTGTTTTTT. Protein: CATEDSNTGGELFF.